This T cell receptor (beta chain) emerged from a study of shared clonotypes between healthy human individuals (TCRdb year 2020). For the study in its entirety: A couple of women and a few men aged 18 to 49 years were included in the cohort. To estimate repertoire size and how much clonotypes are shared between individuals, the study performed deep sequencing of blood TCR repertoires from a few healthy adults. Per donor, leukapheresis produced somewhere between about 0.9 and 9.5 billion PBMCs. Libraries were prepared and TCR repertoires were sequenced by different laboratories using diverse techniques, in order to increase sequencing depth and limit assay-specific biases. Per donor, three plates each were used for CD4 naive and CD4 memory, two for CD8 naive, and one for CD8 memory.

Points the paper makes about the study in general: Larger estimated clonotype richness was generally found for naive subsets than for memory subsets. Pairwise subsampling led to the expectation that sequencing depth would affect the degree of clonotype sharing among donors. Across several donors, about 5% of naive CD4, 3% to 3.5% of naive CD8, under 2.5% of memory CD4, and about 0.44% of memory CD8 clonotypes were shared. Incomplete sequencing was indicated by rarefaction of sorted-subset datasets, despite the large sequencing depth. Because the study included a small number of donors, the genetic and exposure-history diversity represented was limited. Sampling was limited to blood, and TCR repertoires in tissue likely differ from TCR repertoires in blood. Compared with non-shared clonotypes, clonotypes shared by all four sorted-subset donors had higher generation probabilities.

The donors were healthy, HIV-negative adults who had no recently reported acute infections or vaccinations. All donors were Caucasian adults living in Nashville, Tennessee, USA. CD4+ T cells were enriched by magnetic negative selection, after which naive cells were positively selected on CD45RA and the negative fraction was taken as the memory subset. Blood was obtained by leukapheresis, after which PBMCs were separated by Ficoll-Histopaque density gradient centrifugation and cryopreserved in liquid nitrogen vapor phase. Analytical flow cytometry was used to check the purity and quantity of each magnetically sorted T cell population. Genomic DNA was isolated from every sorted fraction and measured by UV absorbance on a Nanodrop 2000c. On this clone: The specificity of this receptor is unknown. No much larger clonotype is one base removed from it; base qualities were not supplied.

Using the deep immunoSEQ assay, multiplex PCR amplified TCR CDR3 regions from genomic DNA. Extracted genomic DNA from each cell subset was spread evenly across all wells of several immunoSEQ 96-well plates, with each plate serving as a replicate. For sorted subsets, each replicate PCR was loaded with approximately 0.2 ug genomic DNA, equivalent to 30,000 or so T cell genomes. Purified libraries were quantified with a Qubit 3.0 fluorometer, sized on a Bioanalyzer 2100, and re-quantified with the KAPA Library Quantification kit. Every immunoSEQ 96-well plate was sequenced on a dedicated single-read 150-cycle Illumina NextSeq 550 flow cell. In the paper's pipeline: The immunoSEQ output contained only junctional sequences without quality scores, so filtering could not match that applied to full-length reads. To assign V/J genes and CDR3, sequences were annotated using PyIR, a Python wrapper for IgBLAST v1.9, with IMGT germline references. Reads were removed for weak V/J assignments (E-value above 1e-6), missing CDR3, stop codons, out-of-frame junctions, or ambiguous translated residues. V3J clonotypes were defined as sequences sharing the same inferred V gene, J gene, and CDR3 amino acid sequence. Percentage overlap between repertoires was calculated by dividing the number of shared unique clonotypes by the size of the smaller repertoire. Repertoire richness was assessed with RTK rarefaction, the Chao1 estimator, and Recon v2.1 estimates of unobserved clonotypes. Generation probabilities for all TCRbeta clonotypes obtained by the gDNA method from a handful of donors were computed using OLGA. TCRdb took this table from immuneACCESS and kept in-frame rearrangements with V and J called. Such tables lack part of the clones; where checked against another copy, unresolved V genes explain under half of the gap, and the rest is unexplained. Clonal size and the V and J genes are those of that table, whereas D and trimming came from the DNA. The table for this sample lists approximately 980,000 clones; over 75% of them were counted only once. The top ten clones comprise roughly 1.5% of the sample.

The cysteine opens and the phenylalanine closes a CDR3 of 14 amino acids. The sequence is cut down to CDR3 DNA, 42 bases in frame from base 1. V is trimmed back by 4 bases and J by 4 bases, and the junction contains 5 bases that no gene match accounts for. From a lookup of the germline V gene (reference sequence), CDR1 and CDR2 are GTSNPN and SVGIG. This receptor chain uses TRBV30 and TRBJ1-5, and TRBD1 aligns with 9 junction nucleotides. The sequenced sample consisted of memory CD4+ T cells sorted from blood. Taken with the paper, the label for cell subset or site translates to: CD45RA-negative fraction. This receptor was taken from a man between 18 and 29 years old in good health. The DNA sequence reads TGTGCCTGGACTAGACAGGGGGGAAATCAGCCCCAGCATTTT. This sequence encodes CAWTRQGGNQPQHF. When the CDR3 is completed using the reference TRBV30 and TRBJ1-5 genes on either side, the full variable domain is SQTIHQWPATLVQPVGSPLSLECTVEGTSNPNLYWYRQAAGRGLQLLFYSVGIGQISSEVPQNLSASRPQDRQFILSSKKLLLSDSGFYLCAWTRQGGNQPQHFGDGTRLSIL.